This T cell receptor (beta chain) was sequenced for a study of T cells in Graves' hyperthyroidism and ophthalmopathy (dated by TCRdb to between 2018 and 2021). In the study overall: Peripheral blood was collected at initial diagnosis, before any treatment. The paper reports TCR Vbeta CDR3 sequencing of approximately 130 peripheral blood samples: over 40 ophthalmopathy, about 75 hyperthyroidism and 17 progressor patients. Once sampling was done, hyperthyroidism patients were given methimazole at a starting dose of 30 mg daily, whereas ophthalmopathy patients were given high-dose intravenous methylprednisolone. For training and testing, the 110 or so patients in the discovery cohort were randomly divided in a 7:3 ratio. In roughly six Graves' hyperthyroidism patients, the study also compared T-cell repertoires from thyroid tissue with T-cell repertoires from blood. A discovery cohort of roughly 100 patients, roughly 45 with Graves' ophthalmopathy and under 60 with stable Graves' hyperthyroidism, was used to find distinguishing TCR V-J signatures. Prospective prediction of ophthalmopathy was tested in an independent validation cohort consisting of fewer than 20 hyperthyroidism patients and approximately 16 patients who later progressed to ophthalmopathy.

The CDR1 and CDR2 encoded by the germline V gene (reference sequence) are MNHNY and SVGAGI. The CDR3 has 13 amino acids, counting the end cysteine and phenylalanine. CDR3 DNA is the only sequence kept; it has 39 bases, read in frame from the first base. V is clipped by 8 bases and J by 3 bases, and the sequence between their germline boundaries is 11 bases long. The TCR beta CDR3 regions were amplified from RNA transcripts. The first round of RT-PCR for the TCR CDR3 was performed with the HTBI primer set and the Qiagen OneStep RT-PCR kit. A second multiplex PCR round built the libraries, followed by size selection and purification. Libraries were sequenced paired-end with 100 bp reads on an Illumina HiSeq2000. The paper's processing steps were these. Raw data were processed with SOAPnuke, discarding reads with adapters, uncalled bases, mean Phred below 15, or no exact constant-primer or identifier match. COPE v1.2.5 was used to merge high-quality paired reads, and clonotypes were defined as unique nucleotide sequences. MiTCR v1.1 was used to align the clonotypes against IMGT TRBV, TRBD and TRBJ reference segments. The analysis was restricted to V-J combinations with a frequency above 0.0001, which together covered roughly 99% of the repertoires. A TCS score was defined as the ratio of F50 (clonal expansion) to E x V (chaos), with BLOSUM62-based TCRdist applied between CDR3 peptides within each V-J. Welch's t-statistics and random forest reduced 500 to 650 V-J features to roughly 13, which were used in a naive Bayes classifier (R e1071). Thyroid-blood repertoire similarity was quantified with the Morisita-Horn index. The public reads were reprocessed in TCRdb via fastp at Q25 and MiXCR, keeping in-frame beta chains. Rows are unified per CDR3 protein, each entry keeping the most common DNA and genes. These V and J calls are TCRdb output, not the study's own analysis. Across this sample there are roughly 840,000 distinct CDR3 sequences, with over 35% seen only once. Of the sample, about 8.9% falls within the top ten clones.

The sample holds many counts of this clonotype. Its antigen is currently not known. Within one base of it there is no much larger clone, and no base qualities were kept. Overall results and qualifications from the work: Sample size was not statistically predetermined, and blinding of investigators to group allocation was not performed. In validation, the model predicted progression to ophthalmopathy a median of roughly 6.5 months before onset, with about 64% sensitivity and about 72% specificity. Most expanded thyroid clonotypes (frequency above 0.001) were also detected in blood, suggesting blood repertoires may reflect thyroid immune responses. A model built on a 13 V-J signature distinguished ophthalmopathy from stable hyperthyroidism, reaching around 90% sensitivity and 81.08% specificity in cross-validation and 80%/75% in testing.

A patient counted as having stable Graves' hyperthyroidism if no progression to ophthalmopathy occurred over 18 months of follow-up. Hyperthyroidism patients were aged 18 to 65 years and newly diagnosed, with disease duration of less than 2 months. Patients with uncontrolled infections, other autoimmune diseases, pregnancy or lactation were excluded. Diagnoses relied on clinical symptoms, serum thyroxine and TRAb, thyroid ultrasound and orbital computed tomography. Ficoll-Paque density gradient centrifugation was used to isolate PBMCs from around 10 ml of fresh peripheral blood. Total RNA was extracted using Trizol reagent, and RNA quality was assessed on an Agilent 2100 Bioanalyzer.

The sequence links TRBV6-6 to TRBJ1-5; no D segment can be confidently identified. The sample was blood. The origin of this receptor is a man between 18 and 35 years old with Graves' hyperthyroidism. The DNA sequence reads TGTGCCAGCTTGGACGGGATCAATCAGCCCCAGCATTTT. The translation is CASLDGINQPQHF.